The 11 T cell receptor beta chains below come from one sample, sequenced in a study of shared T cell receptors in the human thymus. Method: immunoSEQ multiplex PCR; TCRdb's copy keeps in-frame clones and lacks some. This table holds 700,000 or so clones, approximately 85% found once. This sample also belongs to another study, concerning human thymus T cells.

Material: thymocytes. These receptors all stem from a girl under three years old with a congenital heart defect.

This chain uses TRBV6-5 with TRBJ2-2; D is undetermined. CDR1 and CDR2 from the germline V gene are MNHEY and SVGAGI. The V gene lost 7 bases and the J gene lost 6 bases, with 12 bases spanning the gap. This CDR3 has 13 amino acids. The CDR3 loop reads CASTPLSAGELFF. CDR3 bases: TGTGCCAGCACCCCTCTAAGCGCCGGGGAGCTGTTTTTT.

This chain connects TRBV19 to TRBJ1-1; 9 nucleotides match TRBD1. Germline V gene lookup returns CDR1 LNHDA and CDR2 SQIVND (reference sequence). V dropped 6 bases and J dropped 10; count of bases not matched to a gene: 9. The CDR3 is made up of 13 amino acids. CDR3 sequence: CASSPGQGFGAFF. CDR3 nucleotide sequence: TGTGCCAGTAGCCCCGGACAGGGGTTTGGAGCTTTCTTT.

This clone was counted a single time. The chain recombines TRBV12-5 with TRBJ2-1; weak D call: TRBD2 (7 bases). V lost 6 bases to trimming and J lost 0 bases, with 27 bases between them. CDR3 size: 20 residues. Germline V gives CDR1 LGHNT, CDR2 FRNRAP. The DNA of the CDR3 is TGTGCTAGTGGCCTACTTCCCCCATCTGGGGGGGGCTGCTCCTACAATGAGCAGTTCTTC. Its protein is CASGLLPPSGGGCSYNEQFF.

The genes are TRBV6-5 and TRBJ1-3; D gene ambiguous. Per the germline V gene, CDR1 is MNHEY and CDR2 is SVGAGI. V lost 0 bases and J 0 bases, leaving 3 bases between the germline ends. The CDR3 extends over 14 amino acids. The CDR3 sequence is CASSYSFSGNTIYF. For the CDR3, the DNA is TGTGCCAGCAGTTACTCCTTCTCTGGAAACACCATATATTTT.

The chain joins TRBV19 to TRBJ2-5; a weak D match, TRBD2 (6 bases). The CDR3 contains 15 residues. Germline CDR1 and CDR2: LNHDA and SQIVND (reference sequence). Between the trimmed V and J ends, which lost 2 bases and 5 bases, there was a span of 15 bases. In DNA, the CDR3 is TGTGCCAGTAGTATATGGGCGACTAGTCCGGAGACCCAGTACTTC. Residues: CASSIWATSPETQYF.

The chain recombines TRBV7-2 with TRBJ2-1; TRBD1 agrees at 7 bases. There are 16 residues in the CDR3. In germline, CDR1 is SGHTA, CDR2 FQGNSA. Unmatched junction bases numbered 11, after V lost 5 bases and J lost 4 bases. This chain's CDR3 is CASSPSRGWPYNEQFF. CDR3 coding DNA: TGTGCCAGCAGCCCATCCAGGGGGTGGCCTTACAATGAGCAGTTCTTC.

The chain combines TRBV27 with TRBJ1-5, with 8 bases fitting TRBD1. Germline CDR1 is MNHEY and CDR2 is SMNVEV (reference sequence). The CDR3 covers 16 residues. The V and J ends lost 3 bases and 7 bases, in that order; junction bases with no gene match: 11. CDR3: CASSFRLPGGEQPQHF. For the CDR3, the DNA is TGTGCCAGCAGTTTTCGGCTTCCAGGGGGCGAGCAGCCCCAGCATTTT.

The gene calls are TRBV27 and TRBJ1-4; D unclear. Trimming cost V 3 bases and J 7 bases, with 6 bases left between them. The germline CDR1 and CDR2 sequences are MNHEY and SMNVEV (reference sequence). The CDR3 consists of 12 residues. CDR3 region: CASSFGGEKLFF. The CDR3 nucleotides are TGTGCCAGCAGTTTCGGCGGTGAAAAACTGTTTTTT.

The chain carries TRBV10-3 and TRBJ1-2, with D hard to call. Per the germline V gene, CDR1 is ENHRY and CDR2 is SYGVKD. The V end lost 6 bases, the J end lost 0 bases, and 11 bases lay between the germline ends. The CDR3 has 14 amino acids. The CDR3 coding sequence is TGTGCCATCAGAGCGACGGTAGCTAACTATGGCTACACCTTC. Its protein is CAIRATVANYGYTF.

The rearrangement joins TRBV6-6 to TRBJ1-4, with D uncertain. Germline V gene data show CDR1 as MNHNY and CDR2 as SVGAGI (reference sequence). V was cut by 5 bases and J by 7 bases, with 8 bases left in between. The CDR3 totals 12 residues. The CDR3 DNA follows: TGTGCCAGCAGTGCCCGGAGTGAAAAACTGTTTTTT. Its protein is CASSARSEKLFF.

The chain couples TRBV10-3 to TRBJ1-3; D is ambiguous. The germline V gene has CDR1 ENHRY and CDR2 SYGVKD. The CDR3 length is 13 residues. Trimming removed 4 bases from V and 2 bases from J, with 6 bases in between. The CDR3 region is CAISGAAGNTIYF. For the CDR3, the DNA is TGTGCCATCAGTGGAGCGGCTGGAAACACCATATATTTT.